One TCR beta chain is described in this entry. This clonotype was observed at least ten times. Its antigen is not yet known. No much larger clonotype is one base removed from it; base qualities were not supplied. According to the germline V gene (reference sequence), CDR1 reads DFQATT and CDR2 reads SNEGSKA. From its cysteine to its phenylalanine, the CDR3 spans 13 amino acids. CDR3 DNA is the only sequence kept; it has 39 bases, read in frame from the first base. Deletion took 3 bases off V and 3 bases off J, with a span of 11 bases between the germline ends. This record comes from a study of T cells after yellow fever vaccination (dated by TCRdb to between 2019 and 2020). Context from the whole study: The SMART-Seq v4 Ultra Low Input RNA kit was used to prepare libraries from fractions with low cell numbers. Blood was collected at multiple timepoints before and after primary and secondary immunization, and bulk PBMC replicates and cell subsets were isolated. The cohort comprised two healthy male donors, one aged 18 to 29 and one aged 30 to 40 years. To follow T-cell clones before and after primary and booster YFV17D yellow fever vaccination, bulk TCR alpha and beta repertoires were sequenced over time. Results the study describes overall, beyond this receptor: Computational filtering was required because FACS-sorted repertoires could contain abundant contaminating clonotypes from the bulk population. A small fraction of clonotypes appeared in both the CD4 and CD8 compartments, likely as a result of convergent recombination. The secondary T-cell response was found to be weaker but faster than the primary response, with a peak reached on day 5 rather than on day 15. Only two donors were included in the study, so the extent to which the findings can be generalized is limited. After the booster, most clones that had expanded after primary vaccination were detected again (almost 97% of CD4 and about 88% of CD8), suggesting broad maintenance of memory.

Synthesis of TCR cDNA relied on 5'RACE template switching, a step that introduced a universal primer site along with unique molecular identifiers. Priming for cDNA synthesis came from both the TCR alpha and TCR beta constant segments. Two PCR steps were used to amplify libraries, with sample barcodes and sequencing adapters being added in the second step. Sequencing of libraries was done on Illumina HiSeq 2500 (2x100 bp) or NovaSeq (2x150 bp). The study's own analysis went as follows. MIGEC was used to demultiplex reads and collapse the reads into UMI consensus sequences, and MiXCR was used for V(D)J alignment. Using edgeR on replicate PBMC samples, clonotypes were called vaccine-responding if FDR was below 0.01 and the log2 fold change was above 5 up to day 15. CD4 or CD8 identity was assigned to each bulk clonotype according to whether the clonotype was present at higher abundance in the sequenced CD4 repertoire or the sequenced CD8 repertoire. TCRdb cleaned the public reads at Q25 with fastp, built clones with MiXCR and kept in-frame beta chains. One record per CDR3 amino acid sequence lists the most common genes and DNA. The V and J calls, along with clone size, are taken from TCRdb and not from the paper's own processing. This sample holds about 130,000 distinct CDR3 sequences; 6% to 8% were observed only once. The ten top clones hold roughly 2.6% of the sample.

The treatment or condition tag for this specimen amounts to: live attenuated yellow fever vaccine strain. PBMCs were isolated from peripheral blood using a standard Ficoll-Paque protocol. CD4 and CD8 T-cell fractions were isolated with Dynabeads CD4 and CD8 positive selection kits. TriZol was used to extract RNA from bulk PBMCs, CD4 and CD8 fractions, and dextramer-positive and dextramer-negative fractions. The chain joins TRBV20-1 to TRBJ1-1; too little of a D gene remains to name it. The sequenced sample was CD4+ T cells sorted from PBMCs, obtained less than 11 days after the first yellow fever vaccination. This clonotype originated in a man in his late teens or twenties who received the YFV17D yellow fever vaccine. DNA sequence: TGCAGTGCTAGTTCGCGCGGGCACACTGAAGCTTTCTTT. Its amino acids are CSASSRGHTEAFF.